This TCR beta chain emerged from a study of T cell repertoires in cytomegalovirus infection. In the study overall: Evidence of both CMV infection and a matching HLA type came from public TCR beta signatures.

From the reads, TCRdb called clonotypes with MiXCR, one entry per CDR3 protein. This table has around 440,000 distinct CDR3 sequences, about 10% appearing once. This CDR3 spans 13 amino acids. CDR1 and CDR2 from the germline V gene are GTSNPN and SVGIG (reference sequence). Trimming removed 8 bases from V and 7 bases from J; junction bases left unmatched: 8. This TCR derives from a human donor in good health (CMV status not recorded). Some clones in this sample may be carry-over from other donors' samples. What was sequenced was PBMCs. The rearrangement joins TRBV30 to TRBJ1-6; 7 bases agree with TRBD1. CDR3 protein: CAEGQIENSPLHF. The CDR3 DNA reads as TGTGCCGAGGGACAGATAGAAAATTCACCCCTCCACTTT.